The 21 T cell receptor beta chains below all came from one sample that was sequenced in a study of T cell clonotyping in hematopoietic cell transplantation. Measured with immunoSEQ multiplex PCR; TCRdb has only the in-frame clones, and not every one. The sample holds roughly 48,000 clones, roughly four fifths seen once. The time point denotes: recipient sample about 28 days before transplant, after cytoreduction. This specimen was peripheral blood mononuclear cells, taken before stem cell transplant. Receptor source: a man aged 60 to 69 with myelodysplastic syndrome. Some clones in this sample may be carry-over from other donors' samples.

This clone was detected only a few times. The chain couples TRBV27 to TRBJ2-2; D not certain. The germline V gene encodes CDR1 MNHEY and CDR2 SMNVEV (reference sequence). The CDR3 spans 13 residues. V was pared by 3 bases and J by 5 bases, with 7 bases between. The chain's CDR3 is CASSFGGTGELFF. DNA of the CDR3: TGTGCCAGCAGTTTTGGTGGGACCGGGGAGCTGTTTTTT.

This clone was observed a single time. This rearrangement joins TRBV6-5 to TRBJ1-6; 9 bases line up with TRBD1. Per the germline V gene, CDR1 is MNHEY and CDR2 is SVGAGI. There are 14 residues in the CDR3. The V and J ends lost 6 bases and 9 bases, in that order; junction bases with no gene match: 6. The CDR3 nucleotides read TGTGCCAGCAGACAGGGGGCAGGAGGTTCACCCCTCCACTTT. This translates into CASRQGAGGSPLHF.

The V call is TRBV7-9, the J call TRBJ1-3, with D possibly TRBD1 on 5 matching bases. The CDR3 loop spans 14 amino acids. The germline V gene encodes CDR1 SEHNR and CDR2 FQNEAQ (reference sequence). V lost 9 bases to trimming and J lost 8 bases, with 20 bases between them. The CDR3 reads CASATGTLEDTIYF. As DNA, the CDR3 is TGTGCCAGTGCTACGGGGACCCTGGAAGACACCATATATTTT.

As regards this clone: One junction end disagrees with the germline gene, perhaps due to a read error. The chain couples TRBV5-8 to TRBJ2-7; D is unclear. The germline V gene encodes CDR1 SGHTS and CDR2 YDEGEE. The CDR3 length is 11 residues. CDR3 nucleotide sequence: TGTGCCAGCAGTTTGGGTATCGAGCAGTACTTC. Translation: CASSLGIEQYF.

This rearrangement joins TRBV30 to TRBJ1-2; no clear D. Germline loops: CDR1 GTSNPN, CDR2 SVGIG (reference sequence). V was clipped by 8 bases and J by 7 bases, with 14 bases between them. This CDR3 contains 11 residues. The CDR3 is CAQSVWFGYTF. CDR3 nucleotides: TGTGCCCAAAGTGTGTGGTTTGGCTACACCTTC.

This rearrangement joins TRBV25-1 to TRBJ1-2; D is unresolved. Trimming took off 2 bases at V and 6 bases at J, with 10 bases between the two ends. CDR1 and CDR2 (germline): MGHDK, SYGVNS. This CDR3 is built from 13 residues. CDR3 sequence (DNA): TGTGCCAGCAGTGAAAACTACAGTAATGGCTACACCTTC. The encoded protein is CASSENYSNGYTF.

This chain joins TRBV28 and TRBJ1-5; D is possibly TRBD1 (5 bases). V lost 6 bases, J lost 5 bases, and 17 bases lay in between. The CDR3 has 15 residues. CDR1 and CDR2 (germline): MDHEN, SYDVKM. The CDR3 sequence is CASRLGTGAYQPQHF. The CDR3 DNA reads as TGTGCCAGCAGACTGGGCACAGGAGCTTATCAGCCCCAGCATTTT.

V is TRBV11-2 and J is TRBJ2-1, with TRBD2 matching 7 bases. Germline trimming cut 7 bases from V and 1 base from J; bases unmatched to any gene: 10. Germline V gene data show CDR1 as SGHAT and CDR2 as FQNNGV. This CDR3 comprises 16 residues. CDR3 residues: CASTETSFLSYNEQFF. The CDR3 nucleotides read TGTGCCAGCACCGAGACTAGCTTCCTATCCTACAATGAGCAGTTCTTC.

The rearrangement links TRBV6-5 to TRBJ1-6; 10 bases fit TRBD1. The CDR3 has 15 residues. V was pared by 0 bases and J by 9 bases, with 2 bases of the junction left unmatched. Germline V gene sequence: CDR1 MNHEY, CDR2 SVGAGI. This CDR3 reads CASSYSDRGVSPLHF. The DNA of the CDR3 is TGTGCCAGCAGTTACTCGGACAGGGGGGTTTCACCCCTCCACTTT.

The chain carries TRBV5-4 and TRBJ2-3, with D unresolved. With 4 bases removed from V and 2 bases from J, the gap between germline ends came to 11 bases. CDR1 is SGHNT, CDR2 YYREEE, per germline (reference sequence). The CDR3 contains 14 residues. CDR3 loop: CASSRFRATDTQYF. The CDR3 DNA follows: TGTGCCAGCAGCCGATTTCGGGCCACAGATACGCAGTATTTT.

The chain carries TRBV25-1 and TRBJ2-2, with 9 nucleotides matching TRBD1. J lost 3 bases, V lost 4 bases, and 6 bases had no gene match. Germline V gives CDR1 MGHDK, CDR2 SYGVNS. The CDR3 is 16 residues long. The CDR3 loop reads CASSGFDRGYTGELFF. The CDR3 coding sequence is TGTGCCAGCAGTGGTTTTGACAGGGGGTACACCGGGGAGCTGTTTTTT. The entire variable domain, with the rest obtained from reference TRBV25-1 and TRBJ2-2, is as follows: EADIYQTPRYLVIGTGKKITLECSQTMGHDKMYWYQQDPGMELHLIHYSYGVNSTEKGDLSSESTVSRIRTEHFPLTLESARPSHTSQYLCASSGFDRGYTGELFFGEGSRLTVL.

This clone has more than one count but fewer than ten. The V call is TRBV5-5, the J call TRBJ1-2; D is uncertain. The V gene's germline CDR1 is SGHKS and CDR2 YYEKEE (reference sequence). V dropped 4 bases and J dropped 2 bases, with 12 bases sitting between them. CDR3 size: 14 residues. DNA of the CDR3: TGTGCCAGCAGCCCGGCTATACAGAACTATGGCTACACCTTC. It codes for CASSPAIQNYGYTF. Combining the CDR3 with reference TRBV5-5 and TRBJ1-2 gives the whole variable domain DAGVTQSPTHLIKTRGQQVTLRCSPISGHKSVSWYQQVLGQGPQFIFQYYEKEERGRGNFPDRFSARQFPNYSSELNVNALLLGDSALYLCASSPAIQNYGYTFGSGTRLTVV.

This clone has just a few counts. The V gene is TRBV6-1, the J gene TRBJ1-1, with D unclear. With 4 bases removed from V and 2 bases from J, the gap between germline ends came to 8 bases. CDR1 and CDR2 (germline): MNHNS, SASEGT. The CDR3 covers 13 residues. CDR3 nucleotide sequence: TGTGCCAGCAGTGTAGAGATAAACACTGAAGCTTTCTTT. Translated: CASSVEINTEAFF.

The rearrangement uses TRBV5-7 and TRBJ1-2; D possibly corresponds to TRBD1 (5 bases). TRBV5-7 is an ORF; its function is uncertain. The CDR3 is made up of 12 amino acids. The DNA for the CDR3 is TGTGGCGGGGCAGTTTTCACTAGAAGCTACACCTTC. Protein product: CGGAVFTRSYTF.

The chain carries TRBV10-2 and TRBJ2-2; D is unclear. The V gene lost 5 bases and the J gene lost 6 bases, with 10 bases spanning the gap. CDR3 size: 13 residues. The V gene's germline CDR1 is WSHSY and CDR2 SAAADI. DNA of the CDR3: TGCGCCAGCAGTTGGAAAGGACCCGGGGAGCTGTTTTTT. This sequence encodes CASSWKGPGELFF.

The chain recombines TRBV4-3 with TRBJ1-2; maybe TRBD1 (5 bases). Trimming removed 0 bases from V and 5 bases from J, with 13 bases in between. This CDR3 spans 15 amino acids. Germline CDR1 is LGHNA and CDR2 is YSLEER. The chain's CDR3 is CASSQERSGSYGYTF. The CDR3 DNA follows: TGCGCCAGCAGCCAAGAAAGGTCAGGGTCGTATGGCTACACCTTC.

The V call is TRBV4-2, the J call TRBJ2-2, with 9 bases fitting TRBD2. This CDR3 is built from 18 residues. Germline-derived CDR1 and CDR2 are LGHNA and YNFKEQ. V lost 0 bases to trimming and J lost 2 bases; unmatched junction nucleotides: 7. DNA of the CDR3: TGTGCCAGCAGCCAAGAAGGTAGCGGGGGACCAAACACCGGGGAGCTGTTTTTT. This encodes CASSQEGSGGPNTGELFF.

The chain links TRBV4-3 to TRBJ2-1; tentative D call: TRBD2 (5 bases). From germline, CDR1 is LGHNA and CDR2 YSLEER. The CDR3 extends over 15 amino acids. V was shortened by 2 bases and J by 6 bases, with 14 bases between the two germline ends. The CDR3, as DNA: TGCGCCAGCAGCCAAACTAGACTCATTGCCAATGAGCAGTTCTTC. Amino acids: CASSQTRLIANEQFF.

This clone turned up a few times. V gene TRBV7-9 combines with J gene TRBJ2-2; no firm D call. The CDR3 is made up of 15 amino acids. Germline CDR1 is SEHNR and CDR2 is FQNEAQ (reference sequence). V lost 5 bases and J lost 1, with 11 bases in between. The CDR3, as DNA: TGTGCCAGCAGCCCGTGGACGGTGAACACCGGGGAGCTGTTTTTT. It is translated as CASSPWTVNTGELFF.

The chain couples TRBV19 to TRBJ2-2; D is possibly TRBD1 (6 bases). CDR1 and CDR2 (germline): LNHDA, SQIVND (reference sequence). The CDR3 is 14 amino acids. With 7 bases removed from V and 1 base from J, the gap between germline ends came to 10 bases. The CDR3 DNA reads TGTGCCAGTAAATCGACAGGGAACACCGGGGAGCTGTTTTTT. Residues: CASKSTGNTGELFF.

V and J are TRBV30 and TRBJ2-2, with 8 bases identical to TRBD2. The CDR3 is 14 amino acids. V was clipped by 7 bases and J by 4 bases; unmatched bases: 8. Germline loops: CDR1 GTSNPN, CDR2 SVGIG (reference sequence). The CDR3 sequence is CASRGGLGTGELFF. In DNA, the CDR3 is TGTGCCTCCCGCGGGGGGCTTGGCACCGGGGAGCTGTTTTTT.